The 22 T cell receptor beta chains below come from one sample, sequenced in a study of blood T cell repertoires in COVID-19. The method was immunoSEQ multiplex PCR; TCRdb's version includes in-frame clones alone and lacks a portion of them. The sample holds about 230,000 clones, 70% to 90% seen once. Sequencing was done on a sample of PBMCs or T cells enriched from blood (not recorded which). The origin of the receptors is a woman between 45 and 60 years old in a cohort exposed to, infected with or recovered from COVID-19 (not recorded which).

V is TRBV6-2 or TRBV6-3 and J is TRBJ2-4; possibly TRBD2 for D (6 bases). Trimming took 5 bases from V and 4 from J, leaving 15 bases between them. Per the germline V gene, CDR1 is MNHEY and CDR2 is SVGEGT. This CDR3 region has 15 residues. The CDR3 sequence: CASSDRGGTKNIQYF. As DNA, the CDR3 is TGTGCCAGCAGTGACCGTGGGGGGACGAAAAACATTCAGTACTTC.

In this sample, this clone turned up once. The J gene is TRBJ1-2, the V gene TRBV7-9; 7 nucleotides line up with TRBD1. CDR1 SEHNR and CDR2 FQNEAQ come from the germline V gene (reference sequence). Losses at the gene ends were 0 bases for V and 7 bases for J; bases not matched to a gene: 11. The CDR3 has 16 residues. CDR3 amino acids: CASSLATGFSLSGYTF. As DNA, the CDR3 is TGTGCCAGCAGCTTAGCGACAGGGTTCTCTTTGTCTGGCTACACCTTC.

On this clone itself: At the DNA level, this CDR3 is encoded by other sequences in the same sample as well. The chain couples TRBV27 to TRBJ2-7, with D possibly being TRBD1 (6 bases). The germline gives CDR1 MNHEY, CDR2 SMNVEV (reference sequence). Trimming removed 3 bases at V and 3 bases at J, with 9 bases between. CDR3 length: 13 amino acids. CDR3 bases: TGTGCCAGCAGTTTGGGGGCGTACTACGAGCAGTACTTC. It encodes CASSLGAYYEQYF.

The V and J genes are TRBV5-4 and TRBJ1-2, with a possible D match to TRBD1 (5 bases). Trimming shortened V by 0 bases and J by 3 bases, and 9 bases separated the two germline ends. This CDR3 has 14 residues. The germline V gene encodes CDR1 SGHNT and CDR2 YYREEE (reference sequence). Here the CDR3 reads CASSLGVRDYGYTF. The CDR3 bases are TGTGCCAGCAGCTTGGGGGTCAGGGACTATGGCTACACCTTC.

V gene TRBV5-1 combines with J gene TRBJ2-1, with a weak D call TRBD2 (7 bases). CDR1 is SGHRS and CDR2 is YFSETQ in the germline V gene. Deletions cut 0 bases from V and 4 bases from J, with 11 bases between. The CDR3 covers 15 residues. CDR3 sequence reads: CASSLGGGVYNEQFF. CDR3 bases: TGCGCCAGCAGCTTGGGAGGGGGGGTTTACAATGAGCAGTTCTTC. The variable domain in full, completed from reference TRBV5-1 and TRBJ2-1, reads KAGVTQTPRYLIKTRGQQVTLSCSPISGHRSVSWYQQTPGQGLQFLFEYFSETQRNKGNFPGRFSGRQFSNSRSEMNVSTLELGDSALYLCASSLGGGVYNEQFFGPGTRLTVL.

This chain links TRBV9 with TRBJ1-1; possible D gene TRBD1, 5 bases. This CDR3 is built from 15 residues. Germline V CDR1 and CDR2: SGDLS, YYNGEE. V lost 1 base, J lost 4 bases, and 14 bases lay in between. The CDR3: CASSVTQAPGTEAFF. The CDR3 DNA reads as TGTGCCAGCAGCGTAACACAGGCGCCCGGCACTGAAGCTTTCTTT.

This clone was found once. The chain combines TRBV7-6 with TRBJ2-1; 8 nucleotides agree with TRBD1. The CDR3 consists of 14 residues. The V gene end was trimmed by 1 base and the J gene end by 7 bases; junction bases not matched to a gene: 3. Germline values: CDR1 SGHVS, CDR2 FNYEAQ. CDR3 in amino acids: CASSLGTGGNEQFF. CDR3 coding DNA: TGTGCCAGCAGCTTAGGTACAGGGGGGAATGAGCAGTTCTTC. The full variable domain, completed using reference TRBV7-6 and TRBJ2-1, is GAGVSQSPRYKVTKRGQDVALRCDPISGHVSLYWYRQALGQGPEFLTYFNYEAQQDKSGLPNDRFSAERPEGSISTLTIQRTEQRDSAMYRCASSLGTGGNEQFFGPGTRLTVL.

The chain combines TRBV9 with TRBJ1-2; the D gene is possibly TRBD1 (6 bases). The CDR3 is made up of 18 amino acids. V lost 4 bases, J lost 3 bases, and 25 bases lay in between. CDR1 and CDR2 from the germline V gene are SGDLS and YYNGEE. The CDR3, as DNA: TGTGCCAGCAGCTCCCGCAGACAGGACTCGGGATACGACTATGGCTACACCTTC. Translation: CASSSRRQDSGYDYGYTF.

The chain carries TRBV13 and TRBJ2-1, with TRBD2 matching 7 bases. V gave up 1 base and J gave up 9 bases; unmatched junction bases: 6. CDR1 and CDR2 (germline): PRHDT, FYEKMQ (reference sequence). CDR3 size: 14 residues. The CDR3 DNA reads as TGTGCCAGCAGCTTAGCGGGGGGTCAAGCTGAGCAGTTCTTC. Its protein product is CASSLAGGQAEQFF.

The CDR3 reads CASSYDRNQPQHF. The CDR3, as DNA: TGTGCCAGCAGTTATGACAGAAATCAGCCCCAGCATTTT. The chain has TRBV6-2 or TRBV6-3 and TRBJ1-5; the D gene is possibly TRBD1 (5 bases). The CDR3 consists of 13 residues. V dropped 3 bases and J dropped 4 bases, with 7 bases sitting between them. The V gene's germline CDR1 is MNHEY and CDR2 SVGEGT.

The rearrangement joins TRBV5-4 to TRBJ2-7; 7 bases agree with TRBD1. Germline V gives CDR1 SGHNT, CDR2 YYREEE (reference sequence). The CDR3 has 14 residues. The J segment lost 8 bases and the V segment lost 4 bases, leaving 12 bases of the junction unmatched. The CDR3 sequence is CASSPKGATEKQYF. For the CDR3, the DNA is TGTGCCAGCAGCCCCAAGGGGGCGACAGAAAAGCAGTACTTC.

V gene TRBV3-1 (or the pseudogene TRBV3-2) combines with J gene TRBJ1-5; D is perhaps TRBD1 (5 bases). Germline V gene sequence: CDR1 LGHDT, CDR2 YNNKEL (reference sequence). Trimming left V 0 bases short and J 7 bases short, with 10 bases between. This CDR3 region has 14 residues. CDR3 bases: TGTGCCAGCAGCCAAGATCTGGCAGGGCAGCCCCAGCATTTT. It specifies CASSQDLAGQPQHF.

The chain is built from TRBV2 and TRBJ2-7; TRBD2 is a possible D gene (6 bases). This CDR3 is 17 amino acids long. The V gene lost 3 bases and the J gene lost 7 bases, with 25 bases spanning the gap. The germline V gene has CDR1 SNHLY and CDR2 FYNNEI. The CDR3 reads CASSEAGTTPMWEEQYF. CDR3 coding DNA: TGTGCCAGCAGTGAGGCGGGGACCACCCCGATGTGGGAAGAGCAGTACTTC.

This clone was found once. The V gene is TRBV11-3, the J gene TRBJ2-6; 8 nucleotides agree with TRBD1. Per germline, CDR1 SGHNT and CDR2 YENEEA. Trimming removed 5 bases from V and 2 bases from J; junction bases left unmatched: 14. The CDR3 covers 19 residues. CDR3 residues: CASSPGAGGPVTGANVLTF. The CDR3 nucleotides are TGTGCCAGCAGCCCCGGCGCAGGGGGCCCTGTTACTGGGGCCAACGTCCTGACTTTC.

CDR3 protein: CASSSTTGSNTEAFF. CDR3 coding DNA: TGTGCCAGCAGCTCCACCACAGGGTCGAACACTGAAGCTTTCTTT. The V gene is TRBV27, the J gene TRBJ1-1, with a tentative D call TRBD1 (6 bases). Looked up from germline, CDR1 is MNHEY and CDR2 is SMNVEV (reference sequence). The V end was cut by 6 bases, the J end by 1 base, with 15 bases between. The length of the CDR3 is 15 residues.

This clone was found once. The chain uses TRBV12-3 or TRBV12-4 and TRBJ2-4; TRBD1 might be the D (6 bases). V dropped 3 bases and J dropped 10 bases, with 13 bases sitting between them. The CDR3 is 13 residues long. The CDR3 sequence is CASSFTGTKIQYF. The CDR3 DNA sequence: TGTGCCAGCAGTTTTACTGGGACAAAGATTCAGTACTTC.

This chain uses TRBV25-1 with TRBJ2-3; D might be TRBD1 (5 bases). Germline V gene sequence: CDR1 MGHDK, CDR2 SYGVNS. The V end lost 3 bases, the J end lost 1 base, and 17 bases lay between the germline ends. The CDR3 contains 17 residues. The CDR3, as DNA: TGTGCCAGCAGTGAGGCCAGGGCTCGCGGAGGCACAGATACGCAGTATTTT. Its translation: CASSEARARGGTDTQYF. Combining the CDR3 with reference TRBV25-1 and TRBJ2-3 gives the whole variable domain EADIYQTPRYLVIGTGKKITLECSQTMGHDKMYWYQQDPGMELHLIHYSYGVNSTEKGDLSSESTVSRIRTEHFPLTLESARPSHTSQYLCASSEARARGGTDTQYFGPGTRLTVL.

This clone has a handful of counts. This rearrangement joins TRBV19 to TRBJ2-1, with D possibly being TRBD1 (5 bases). Trimming stripped 5 bases from V and 5 bases from J, with 16 bases between. There are 15 residues in the CDR3. Germline values: CDR1 LNHDA, CDR2 SQIVND (reference sequence). In DNA form, the CDR3 reads TGTGCCAGTAGTGCGGTTGTAATAGGGGACAATGAGCAGTTCTTC. Its translation is CASSAVVIGDNEQFF.

The V gene is TRBV5-8, the J gene TRBJ1-6; no firm D call. From germline, CDR1 is SGHTS and CDR2 YDEGEE. V gave up 3 bases and J gave up 11 bases, with 15 bases separating them. This CDR3 spans 14 amino acids. The CDR3 reads CASSSGLKFTPLHF. The CDR3 nucleotides read TGTGCCAGCAGCTCAGGACTGAAATTCACACCCCTCCACTTT. Filled out from reference TRBV5-8 and TRBJ1-6, the complete variable domain reads EAGVTQSPTHLIKTRGQQATLRCSPISGHTSVYWYQQALGLGLQFLLWYDEGEERNRGNFPPRFSGRQFPNYSSELNVNALELEDSALYLCASSSGLKFTPLHFGNGTRLTVT.

The chain couples TRBV19 to TRBJ1-1; 8 nucleotides match TRBD1. V lost 7 bases, J lost 3 bases, and 10 bases stayed unmatched. This CDR3 has 15 amino acids. Germline V gives CDR1 LNHDA, CDR2 SQIVND (reference sequence). Here the CDR3 reads CASTPGQGGYTEAFF. CDR3 sequence (DNA): TGTGCCAGTACCCCCGGACAGGGCGGATACACTGAAGCTTTCTTT.

The chain combines TRBV27 with TRBJ2-2; possibly TRBD1 for D (7 bases). V lost 8 bases to trimming and J lost 4 bases, with 14 bases between them. This CDR3 has 14 amino acids. Germline CDR1 reads MNHEY; CDR2 reads SMNVEV (reference sequence). The CDR3 here is CASGRQGLTGELFF. CDR3 DNA sequence: TGTGCCAGCGGGAGACAGGGACTCACCGGGGAGCTGTTTTTT.

A few counts support this clone. Sequence at one end of the junction differs from germline and may be a read error. The rearrangement joins TRBV3-1 (or the pseudogene TRBV3-2) to TRBJ2-3, with TRBD2 matching over 14 bases. Germline assignment: CDR1 LGHDT and CDR2 YNNKEL (reference sequence). This CDR3 spans 14 amino acids. CDR3 nucleotides: TGTGCCAGCAGCCAAGTAGGGACTAGCGGGGGTTCGCATTTT. Its protein product is CASSQVGTSGGSHF.